This T cell receptor (beta chain) comes out of a study of identical twins. TCRdb reanalysed the 5' RACE reads using MiXCR and keeps one entry per CDR3 protein. The sample has some 560,000 distinct CDR3 sequences; approximately 10% are singletons. This clonotype appeared many times. Its target is not known. Whole-study findings and limits: Models predicted less out-of-frame TCR alpha sharing in monozygotic twins than was found.

The CDR3 is 13 amino acids. The V and J ends lost 6 bases and 7 bases respectively, with 10 bases between them. Germline assignment: CDR1 SGHAT and CDR2 FQDESV (reference sequence). This same sample was also part of a study on yellow fever vaccine responses in identical twins. That source adds: Twins' vaccine T cell response reportedly seemed partly convergent, partly personalized.

The source of this sequence is a young woman in good health. This rearrangement joins TRBV11-1 to TRBJ1-6; D call uncertain. The sample taken for sequencing was PBMCs. The CDR3 loop reads CASSRLGNSPLHF. The CDR3 coding sequence is TGTGCCAGCAGTCGATTAGGCAATTCACCCCTCCACTTT.